Each of the 15 T cell receptor beta chains below was sequenced from the same sample in a study of cytomegalovirus exposure and HLA in healthy donors. The PCR ran on 60 Vbeta and 13 Jbeta primers. Sequenced by immunoSEQ multiplex PCR; TCRdb stores in-frame clones only, minus some. The sample gives 90,000 to 120,000 clones, 70% of which show up once; roughly 10% is in the top ten. Sequencing was carried out using PBMCs. These TCRs come from a man between 40 and 49 years old in good health and CMV-seropositive.

The gene calls are TRBV5-1 and TRBJ2-7; 10 positions agree with TRBD2. With 5 bases clipped from V and 6 bases from J, the junction kept 8 bases outside the gene matches. The CDR3 runs to 14 residues. CDR1 and CDR2 (germline): SGHRS, YFSETQ. CDR3 bases: TGCGCCAGCAGAACCTCTAGCGGGAGAAGCGAGCAGTACTTC. It codes for CASRTSSGRSEQYF.

The count of this clone is one. This chain links TRBV30 with TRBJ2-5; TRBD2 agrees at 11 bases. J lost 5 bases, V lost 3 bases, and 11 bases had no gene match. Germline V gives CDR1 GTSNPN, CDR2 SVGIG (reference sequence). The CDR3 sequence is 16 residues long. CDR3 sequence: CAWSGYTSGSWETQYF. The CDR3 region has the DNA TGTGCCTGGAGCGGTTACACTAGCGGGAGTTGGGAGACCCAGTACTTC.

This rearrangement joins TRBV7-9 to TRBJ2-1; a weak D match, TRBD2 (7 bases). V shed 5 bases and J shed 2 bases, with 13 bases lying between them. Germline V CDR1 and CDR2: SEHNR, FQNEAQ (reference sequence). This CDR3 contains 15 residues. The CDR3 is CASSTEGGPYNEQFF. As DNA, the CDR3 is TGTGCCAGCAGCACTGAGGGGGGGCCCTACAATGAGCAGTTCTTC.

This clone is a singleton in its sample. This chain's CDR3 is CASSAQGEKLFF. The CDR3 region has the DNA TGTGCCAGCTCAGCCCAGGGAGAAAAACTGTTTTTT. The chain has TRBV18 and TRBJ1-4, with a tentative D call TRBD1 (5 bases). Per the germline V gene, CDR1 is KGHSH and CDR2 is LQKENI. CDR3 length: 12 residues. Trimming removed 5 bases at V and 8 bases at J, with 9 bases between.

The gene calls are TRBV2 and TRBJ1-1; D is uncertain. Germline CDR1 SNHLY, CDR2 FYNNEI. The CDR3 is 11 residues long. Trimming removed 7 bases from V and 8 bases from J, with 11 bases in between. This CDR3 is CASTVPSEAFF. The DNA of the CDR3 is TGTGCCAGCACCGTTCCGAGCGAAGCTTTCTTT.

CDR3 nucleotide sequence: TGTGCCAGCAGCTTATCGACTTATCAAGAGACCCAGTACTTC. Amino acid sequence: CASSLSTYQETQYF. V usage is TRBV7-2 and J usage is TRBJ2-5, with unresolved D. Germline values: CDR1 SGHTA, CDR2 FQGNSA. The CDR3 sequence is 14 residues long. The V and J ends lost 2 bases and 2 bases respectively, with 9 bases between them.

This rearrangement joins TRBV6-6 to TRBJ1-5; 7 bases agree with TRBD1. Trimming removed 7 bases from V and 2 bases from J; junction bases left unmatched: 8. The germline V gene encodes CDR1 MNHNY and CDR2 SVGAGI (reference sequence). This CDR3 region has 15 residues. As DNA, the CDR3 is TGTGCCAGCACCTACTCCGGGACAGGCAATCAGCCCCAGCATTTT. Its protein product is CASTYSGTGNQPQHF.

This clone was observed a few times. The V gene is TRBV5-1, the J gene TRBJ1-1, with D uncertain. From germline, CDR1 is SGHRS and CDR2 YFSETQ. The V end lost 2 bases, the J end lost 1 base, and 3 bases lay between the germline ends. This CDR3 is 12 amino acids long. DNA for the CDR3: TGCGCCAGCAGCTTCCAGAACACTGAAGCTTTCTTT. This codes for CASSFQNTEAFF.

The V call is TRBV28, the J call TRBJ1-5, with TRBD1 identical over 10 bases. The CDR3 consists of 15 residues. Germline loops: CDR1 MDHEN, CDR2 SYDVKM. V lost 4 bases and J lost 4; bases outside the gene matches: 4. The CDR3 loop reads CASSSGTGENQPQHF. The CDR3 nucleotides read TGTGCCAGCAGTTCCGGGACAGGGGAGAATCAGCCCCAGCATTTT.

The CDR3 DNA follows: TGTGCCAGCTCCCGGGAGGAAGCAGATACGCAGTATTTT. Its translation is CASSREEADTQYF. The rearrangement joins TRBV6-4 to TRBJ2-3; 7 positions agree with TRBD2. Trimming removed 8 bases from V and 4 bases from J; junction bases left unmatched: 6. The CDR3 consists of 13 residues. Germline V gives CDR1 MRHNA, CDR2 SNTAGT.

The V call is TRBV11-2, the J call TRBJ2-7, with D possibly TRBD2 on 5 matching bases. Germline V gene data show CDR1 as SGHAT and CDR2 as FQNNGV. The ends were cut back, 6 bases at V and 2 bases at J, with 17 bases in the middle. CDR3 length equals 15 residues. The CDR3: CASSYTRTLAYEQYF. The CDR3 DNA sequence: TGTGCCAGCAGTTATACTAGAACCTTGGCCTACGAGCAGTACTTC.

The chain links TRBV9 to TRBJ1-1, with D hard to call. V gave up 4 bases and J gave up 3 bases, with 10 bases separating them. CDR1 and CDR2 (germline): SGDLS, YYNGEE. CDR3 length equals 13 residues. In DNA form, the CDR3 reads TGTGCCAGCAGCCCGAGTAAAGACACTGAAGCTTTCTTT. Translation gives CASSPSKDTEAFF.

This chain connects TRBV30 to TRBJ1-1; D possibly corresponds to TRBD1 (5 bases). Germline V gene sequence: CDR1 GTSNPN, CDR2 SVGIG (reference sequence). Trimming took off 2 bases at V and 5 bases at J, with 12 bases between the two ends. CDR3 size: 13 residues. CDR3 residues: CAWSITRQTEAFF. The CDR3 DNA follows: TGTGCCTGGAGTATAACAAGACAGACTGAAGCTTTCTTT.

This chain uses TRBV2 with TRBJ2-1; 10 bases agree with TRBD2. V dropped 7 bases and J dropped 1; count of bases not matched to a gene: 10. Germline loops: CDR1 SNHLY, CDR2 FYNNEI. The CDR3 length is 17 residues. CDR3 protein: CASKVPSGSVSYNEQFF. CDR3 nucleotides: TGTGCCAGCAAGGTCCCTAGCGGGAGTGTGTCCTACAATGAGCAGTTCTTC.

This chain connects TRBV6-5 to TRBJ2-4, with a weak D call TRBD2 (6 bases). V shed 4 bases and J shed 3 bases, with 16 bases lying between them. Germline lookup yields CDR1 MNHEY and CDR2 SVGAGI. The CDR3 has 16 amino acids. This CDR3 reads CASSFTGEASKNIQYF. The DNA of the CDR3 is TGTGCCAGCAGTTTTACGGGAGAGGCTAGCAAAAACATTCAGTACTTC.